This TCR beta chain was sequenced in a study of T cells after somatic rescue of genetic block. V lost 3 bases to trimming and J lost 9 bases, with 11 bases between them. Germline CDR1 is SGHVS and CDR2 is FQNEAQ. The CDR3 is made up of 12 amino acids. Some clones are missing from TCRdb's copy, which holds only in-frame ones; the method was immunoSEQ multiplex PCR. Here the sample spans 9,500 to 14,000 clones, around 84% being singletons. The sample consisted of peripheral blood mononuclear cells (PBMCs). V gene TRBV7-8 combines with J gene TRBJ1-1; D not certain. This clonotype originated in a boy aged 5-17 years. As DNA, the CDR3 is TGTGCCAGCAGCTTGGGAGACGGGAAAGCTTTCTTT. It yields the protein CASSLGDGKAFF.